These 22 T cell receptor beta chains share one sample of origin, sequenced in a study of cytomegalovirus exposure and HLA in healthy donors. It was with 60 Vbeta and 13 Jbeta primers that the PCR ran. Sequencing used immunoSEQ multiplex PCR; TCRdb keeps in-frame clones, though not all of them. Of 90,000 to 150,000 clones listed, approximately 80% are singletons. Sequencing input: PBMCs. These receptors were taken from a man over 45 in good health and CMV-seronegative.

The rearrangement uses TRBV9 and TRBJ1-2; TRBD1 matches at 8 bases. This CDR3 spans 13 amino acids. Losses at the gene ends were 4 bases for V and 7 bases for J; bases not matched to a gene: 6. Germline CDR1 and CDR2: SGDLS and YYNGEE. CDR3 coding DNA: TGTGCCAGCAGCACCGACAGGGGTTCTGGCTACACCTTC. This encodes CASSTDRGSGYTF.

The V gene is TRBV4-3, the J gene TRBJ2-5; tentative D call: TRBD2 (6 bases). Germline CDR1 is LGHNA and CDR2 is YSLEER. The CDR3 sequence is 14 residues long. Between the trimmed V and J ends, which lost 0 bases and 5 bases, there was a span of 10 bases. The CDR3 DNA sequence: TGCGCCAGCAGCCAAGATGTGGGGAGGGAGACCCAGTACTTC. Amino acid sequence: CASSQDVGRETQYF.

This CDR3 is CATSVEQTENSPLHF. In nucleotides, the CDR3 is TGTGCCACCAGTGTAGAGCAGACTGAGAATTCACCCCTCCACTTT. This sequence joins TRBV15 and TRBJ1-6; D gene unclear. Deletions cut 6 bases from V and 7 bases from J, with 16 bases between. Germline V gene lookup returns CDR1 LNHNV and CDR2 YYDKDF (reference sequence). The CDR3 loop spans 15 amino acids.

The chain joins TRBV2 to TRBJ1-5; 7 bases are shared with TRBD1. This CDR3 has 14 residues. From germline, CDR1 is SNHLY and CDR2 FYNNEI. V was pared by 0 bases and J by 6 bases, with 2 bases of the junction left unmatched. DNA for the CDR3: TGTGCCAGCAGTGAAGCTGCAGGGGGTCAGCCCCAGCATTTT. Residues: CASSEAAGGQPQHF.

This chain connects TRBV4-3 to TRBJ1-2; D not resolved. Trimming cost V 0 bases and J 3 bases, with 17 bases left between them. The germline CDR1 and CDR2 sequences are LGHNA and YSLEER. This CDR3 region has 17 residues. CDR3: CASSQDRQATPDYGYTF. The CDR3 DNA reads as TGCGCCAGCAGCCAAGATCGGCAGGCCACCCCCGACTATGGCTACACCTTC.

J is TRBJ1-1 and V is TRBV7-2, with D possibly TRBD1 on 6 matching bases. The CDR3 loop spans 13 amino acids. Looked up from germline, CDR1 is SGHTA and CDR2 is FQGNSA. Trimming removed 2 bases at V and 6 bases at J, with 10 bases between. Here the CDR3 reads CASSLRGIPEAFF. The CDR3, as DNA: TGTGCCAGCAGCTTAAGGGGGATCCCTGAAGCTTTCTTT.

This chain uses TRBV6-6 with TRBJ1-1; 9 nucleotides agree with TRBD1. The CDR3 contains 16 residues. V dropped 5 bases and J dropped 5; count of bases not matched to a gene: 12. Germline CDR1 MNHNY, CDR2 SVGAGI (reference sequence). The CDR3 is CASSALSGTGNTEAFF. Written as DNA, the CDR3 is TGTGCCAGCAGTGCGCTATCAGGGACAGGGAATACTGAAGCTTTCTTT.

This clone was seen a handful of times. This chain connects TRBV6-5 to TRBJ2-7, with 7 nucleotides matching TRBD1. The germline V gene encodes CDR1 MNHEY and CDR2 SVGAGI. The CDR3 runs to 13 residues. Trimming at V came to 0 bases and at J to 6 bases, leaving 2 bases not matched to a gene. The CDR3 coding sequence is TGTGCCAGCAGTTACTCTGACAGGGTCGAGCAGTACTTC. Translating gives CASSYSDRVEQYF.

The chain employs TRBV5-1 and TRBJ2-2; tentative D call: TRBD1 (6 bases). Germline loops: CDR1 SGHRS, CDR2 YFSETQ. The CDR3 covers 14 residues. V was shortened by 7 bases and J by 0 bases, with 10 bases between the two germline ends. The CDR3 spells CASAGTTNTGELFF. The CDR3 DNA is TGCGCCAGCGCCGGGACAACGAACACCGGGGAGCTGTTTTTT.

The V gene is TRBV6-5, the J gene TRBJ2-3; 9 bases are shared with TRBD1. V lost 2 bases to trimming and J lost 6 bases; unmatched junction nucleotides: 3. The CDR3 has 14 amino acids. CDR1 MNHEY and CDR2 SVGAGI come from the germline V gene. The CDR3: CASSYGGQGDTQYF. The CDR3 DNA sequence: TGTGCCAGCAGTTACGGCGGACAGGGGGATACGCAGTATTTT.

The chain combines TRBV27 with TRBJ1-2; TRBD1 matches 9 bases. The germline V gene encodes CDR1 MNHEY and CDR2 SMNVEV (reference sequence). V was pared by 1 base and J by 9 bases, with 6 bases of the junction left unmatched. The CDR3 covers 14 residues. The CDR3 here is CASSLWGDRASYTF. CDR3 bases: TGTGCCAGCAGTTTATGGGGGGACAGGGCGAGCTACACCTTC.

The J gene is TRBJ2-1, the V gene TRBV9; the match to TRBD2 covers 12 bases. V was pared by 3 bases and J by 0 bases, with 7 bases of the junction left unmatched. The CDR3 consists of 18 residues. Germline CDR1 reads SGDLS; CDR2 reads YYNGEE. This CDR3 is CASSAGLAGSSSYNEQFF. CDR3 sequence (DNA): TGTGCCAGCAGCGCGGGACTAGCGGGTTCTAGCTCCTACAATGAGCAGTTCTTC.

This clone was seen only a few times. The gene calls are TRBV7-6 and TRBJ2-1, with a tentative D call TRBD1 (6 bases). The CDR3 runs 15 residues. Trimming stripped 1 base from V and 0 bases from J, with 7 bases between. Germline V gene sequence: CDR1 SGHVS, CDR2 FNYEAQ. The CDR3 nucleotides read TGTGCCAGCAGCTTAGGAGGGGGCTCCTACAATGAGCAGTTCTTC. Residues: CASSLGGGSYNEQFF. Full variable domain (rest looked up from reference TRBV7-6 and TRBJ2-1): GAGVSQSPRYKVTKRGQDVALRCDPISGHVSLYWYRQALGQGPEFLTYFNYEAQQDKSGLPNDRFSAERPEGSISTLTIQRTEQRDSAMYRCASSLGGGSYNEQFFGPGTRLTVL.

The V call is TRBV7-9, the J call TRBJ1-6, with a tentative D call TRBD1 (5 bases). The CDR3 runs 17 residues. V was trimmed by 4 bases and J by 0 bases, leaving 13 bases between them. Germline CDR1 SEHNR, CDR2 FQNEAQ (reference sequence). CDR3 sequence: CASSWGGASSYNSPLHF. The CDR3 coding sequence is TGTGCCAGCAGCTGGGGAGGGGCCAGCTCCTATAATTCACCCCTCCACTTT.

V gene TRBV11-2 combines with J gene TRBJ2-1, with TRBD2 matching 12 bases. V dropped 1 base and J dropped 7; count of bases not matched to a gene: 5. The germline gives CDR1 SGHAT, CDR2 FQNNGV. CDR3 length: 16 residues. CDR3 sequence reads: CASSLGLAGGWNEQFF. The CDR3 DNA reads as TGTGCCAGCAGCTTAGGGCTAGCGGGGGGGTGGAATGAGCAGTTCTTC.

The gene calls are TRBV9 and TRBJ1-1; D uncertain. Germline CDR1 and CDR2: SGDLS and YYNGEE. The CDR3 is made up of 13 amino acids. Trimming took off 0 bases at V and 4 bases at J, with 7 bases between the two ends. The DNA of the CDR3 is TGTGCCAGCAGCGTAGGAGGGTCCACTGAAGCTTTCTTT. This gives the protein CASSVGGSTEAFF.

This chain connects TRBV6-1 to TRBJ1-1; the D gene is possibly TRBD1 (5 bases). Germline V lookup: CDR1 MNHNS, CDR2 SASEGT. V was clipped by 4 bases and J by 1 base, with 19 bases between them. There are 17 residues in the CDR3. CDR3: CASSVQPPRQQNTEAFF. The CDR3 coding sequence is TGTGCCAGCAGTGTACAACCGCCCCGACAGCAGAACACTGAAGCTTTCTTT.

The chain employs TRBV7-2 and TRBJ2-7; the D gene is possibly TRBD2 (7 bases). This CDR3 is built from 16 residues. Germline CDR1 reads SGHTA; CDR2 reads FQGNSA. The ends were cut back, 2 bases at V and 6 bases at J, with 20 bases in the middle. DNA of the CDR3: TGTGCCAGCAGCTTAAATGCGGGGGCCGGAGGGGGCGAGCAGTACTTC. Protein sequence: CASSLNAGAGGGEQYF.

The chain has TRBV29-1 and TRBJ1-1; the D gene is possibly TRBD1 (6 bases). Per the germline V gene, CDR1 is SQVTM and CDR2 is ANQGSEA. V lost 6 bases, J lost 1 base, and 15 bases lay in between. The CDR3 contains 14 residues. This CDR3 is CSVAGGGRNTEAFF. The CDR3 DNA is TGCAGCGTCGCCGGGGGGGGCAGGAACACTGAAGCTTTCTTT.

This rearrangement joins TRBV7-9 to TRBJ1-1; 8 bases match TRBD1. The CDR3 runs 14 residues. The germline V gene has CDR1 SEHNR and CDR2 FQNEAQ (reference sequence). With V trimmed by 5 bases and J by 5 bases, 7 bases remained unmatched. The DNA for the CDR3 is TGTGCCAGCAGCATGGACAGGGATGGGACTGAAGCTTTCTTT. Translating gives CASSMDRDGTEAFF.

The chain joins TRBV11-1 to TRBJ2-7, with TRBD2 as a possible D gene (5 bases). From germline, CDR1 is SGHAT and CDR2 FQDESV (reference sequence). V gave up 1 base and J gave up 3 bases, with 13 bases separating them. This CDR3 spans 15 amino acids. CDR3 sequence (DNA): TGTGCCAGCAGCTTAGGAAGCGGATCTAACTACGAGCAGTACTTC. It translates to CASSLGSGSNYEQYF.

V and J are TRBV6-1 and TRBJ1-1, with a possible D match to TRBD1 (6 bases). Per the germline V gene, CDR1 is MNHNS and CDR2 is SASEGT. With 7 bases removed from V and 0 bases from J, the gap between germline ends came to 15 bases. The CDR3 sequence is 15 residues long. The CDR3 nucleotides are TGTGCCAGCACCTCACGTGGGGGCGTGAACACTGAAGCTTTCTTT. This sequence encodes CASTSRGGVNTEAFF.